The clone carrying this T cell receptor beta chain appeared many times. Its target is not known. Gene names are the mouse ones. The read terminates 4 residues before the CDR3 end, so the remaining end is supplied by the germline J gene. The identical CDR3 is also encoded by other nucleotide sequences in the sample. The sample originates from a study of CD8+ T cells in alopecia areata. Study outcomes and limitations: Greater clonality was observed in lesional scalp samples, especially alopecia totalis/universalis, versus normal scalp.

The CDR3 is 14 residues long. Germline V gene lookup returns CDR1 MNHDT and CDR2 YYDKIL. Following RNA extraction, reverse transcription yielded cDNA that acted as the sequencing template. Some clones are missing from TCRdb's copy, which holds only in-frame ones; the method was immunoSEQ multiplex PCR. The profile covers 270,000 or so clones, none occurring a single time. After pooling, cutaneous lymph node cells were sorted with CD4, CD8alpha, NKG2D, NKG2ACE and other markers. Sequencing used CD4+ T cells sorted from a lymph node. This TCR came from a C3H/HeJ mouse with alopecia areata. As its MHC haplotype, the strain has H2-k. This chain joins TRBV17 and TRBJ2-7; 10 bases match TRBD2. The sequenced part of the CDR3 DNA is TGTGCTAGCAGTAGAGAGGGACTGGGGTAT. It yields the protein CASSREGLGY. The CDR3 in its entirety is CASSREGLGYEQYF.